This entry lists 15 T cell receptor beta chains sequenced from one sample in a study of identical twins. MiXCR, run by TCRdb on the 5' RACE reads, gives a single entry per CDR3 protein. The table has around 530,000 distinct CDR3 sequences, 12% to 15% seen once. The sample was also reused in another study, on yellow fever vaccine responses in identical twins.

The sequencing input was CD4+ T cells sorted from blood. The receptors come from a woman younger than 30 in good health.

This clonotype was recorded a few times. The chain couples TRBV24-1 to TRBJ1-1, with D possibly being TRBD1 (6 bases). The CDR3 contains 14 residues. Trimming left V 6 bases short and J 1 base short, with 11 bases between. Germline CDR1 is KGHDR and CDR2 is SFDVKD. The CDR3 loop is CATSPGVGNTEAFF. Written as DNA, the CDR3 is TGTGCCACCAGTCCAGGGGTGGGGAACACTGAAGCTTTCTTT.

This clonotype came up a few times. This chain connects TRBV7-9 to TRBJ1-2; TRBD1 aligns across 9 bases. J was trimmed by 8 bases and V by 5 bases; bases with no gene match: 12. Germline V gene data show CDR1 as SEHNR and CDR2 as FQNEAQ (reference sequence). There are 15 residues in the CDR3. CDR3 sequence: CASSATGTGFEGYTF. In DNA, the CDR3 is TGTGCCAGCAGCGCTACCGGGACAGGGTTTGAGGGCTACACCTTC.

This clonotype was seen a few times. The chain carries TRBV12-3 or TRBV12-4 and TRBJ2-1, with D unresolved. There are 11 residues in the CDR3. Trimming pared 3 bases from V and 10 bases from J, leaving 7 bases between. CDR3 sequence: CASSFYGEQFF. The CDR3 DNA is TGTGCCAGCAGTTTCTATGGCGAGCAGTTCTTC.

This clonotype came up many times. This sequence joins TRBV27 and TRBJ1-2; weak D call: TRBD1 (6 bases). V dropped 3 bases and J dropped 2 bases, with 7 bases sitting between them. The CDR3 contains 13 residues. Germline assignment: CDR1 MNHEY and CDR2 SMNVEV (reference sequence). The CDR3 spells CASSFQGNYGYTF. The CDR3 DNA sequence: TGTGCCAGCAGTTTTCAGGGGAACTATGGCTACACCTTC.

The genes are TRBV12-3 or TRBV12-4 and TRBJ1-5, with 7 bases fitting TRBD1. CDR3 length: 16 amino acids. V was pared by 1 base and J by 4 bases, with 7 bases of the junction left unmatched. The CDR3: CASSLVQGIGNQPQHF. The CDR3, as DNA: TGTGCCAGCAGTTTAGTACAGGGGATAGGAAATCAGCCCCAGCATTTT.

This clonotype has more than one count but fewer than ten. This chain connects TRBV24-1 to TRBJ1-4; D ambiguous. The germline V and J ends were trimmed by 1 base and 8 bases, with 31 bases remaining between them. Germline V gives CDR1 KGHDR, CDR2 SFDVKD. This CDR3 region has 21 residues. The CDR3 is CATSDFYRVRILSRALEKLFF. The CDR3, as DNA: TGTGCCACCAGTGATTTCTACCGGGTCAGGATCCTAAGCCGGGCTCTAGAAAAACTGTTTTTT.

This clonotype was picked up a small number of times. This sequence joins TRBV2 and TRBJ2-3; maybe TRBD2 (5 bases). The CDR3 is 15 residues long. Trimming removed 6 bases from V and 3 bases from J, with 16 bases in between. The germline gives CDR1 SNHLY, CDR2 FYNNEI. The CDR3 DNA is TGTGCCAGCAGCAACCGGGGTGGGAGTACAGATACGCAGTATTTT. This sequence encodes CASSNRGGSTDTQYF.

This clonotype was seen a handful of times. The rearrangement uses TRBV7-2 and TRBJ2-2; 7 nucleotides align to TRBD1. Germline CDR1 and CDR2: SGHTA and FQGNSA. Germline trimming cut 5 bases from V and 2 bases from J; bases unmatched to any gene: 5. The CDR3 loop spans 15 amino acids. The CDR3 reads CASSRQGINTGELFF. CDR3 in DNA: TGTGCCAGCAGCCGACAGGGAATCAACACCGGGGAGCTGTTTTTT.

This clonotype was seen more than once but under ten times. V gene TRBV7-9 combines with J gene TRBJ2-3; D is unclear. V lost 5 bases and J 0 bases, leaving 12 bases between the germline ends. The germline CDR1 and CDR2 sequences are SEHNR and FQNEAQ (reference sequence). The CDR3 sequence is 15 residues long. This CDR3 reads CASSPTPLSTDTQYF. CDR3 sequence (DNA): TGTGCCAGCAGCCCCACTCCGCTTAGCACAGATACGCAGTATTTT. The full variable domain, in which reference TRBV7-9 and TRBJ2-3 provide the parts outside the CDR3, is DTGVSQNPRHKITKRGQNVTFRCDPISEHNRLYWYRQTLGQGPEFLTYFQNEAQLEKSRLLSDRFSAERPKGSFSTLEIQRTEQGDSAMYLCASSPTPLSTDTQYFGPGTRLTVL.

The chain employs TRBV7-9 and TRBJ2-7; TRBD1 matches at 9 bases. The CDR3 extends over 14 amino acids. CDR1 and CDR2 (germline): SEHNR, FQNEAQ (reference sequence). V dropped 4 bases and J dropped 3; count of bases not matched to a gene: 4. In DNA form, the CDR3 reads TGTGCCAGCAGCTGGGGACAGGGAAACTACGAGCAGTACTTC. This codes for CASSWGQGNYEQYF.

This clonotype was counted only a few times. The rearrangement joins TRBV29-1 to TRBJ2-1; D gene ambiguous. V lost 4 bases and J lost 3, with 4 bases in between. CDR3 size: 11 residues. CDR1 and CDR2 from the germline V gene are SQVTM and ANQGSEA. This CDR3 is CSVADYNEQFF. CDR3 coding DNA: TGCAGCGTTGCGGACTACAATGAGCAGTTCTTC.

This clonotype was detected a few times. V usage is TRBV3-1 and J usage is TRBJ2-5; D is perhaps TRBD1 (5 bases). With 2 bases removed from V and 1 base from J, the gap between germline ends came to 11 bases. Germline lookup yields CDR1 LGHDT and CDR2 YNNKEL (reference sequence). The CDR3 length is 15 residues. The CDR3 nucleotides read TGTGCCAGCAGCCAATCTACAGGTACCCAAGAGACCCAGTACTTC. This gives the protein CASSQSTGTQETQYF.

In nucleotides, the CDR3 is TGCGCCAGCAGCTTAAGATTCGCAGGGGAAGAGACCCAGTACTTC. It codes for CASSLRFAGEETQYF. The genes are TRBV5-1 and TRBJ2-5; possible D gene TRBD1, 6 bases. The V and J ends lost 2 bases and 3 bases respectively, with 14 bases between them. Germline V gene sequence: CDR1 SGHRS, CDR2 YFSETQ. The CDR3 is 15 residues long.

This clonotype was seen only a few times. One base away lies a much larger clone, so this may be a sequencing read error. V gene TRBV12-3 or TRBV12-4 combines with J gene TRBJ2-3, with 11 bases matching TRBD2. This CDR3 has 19 residues. As DNA, the CDR3 is TGTGCCATCAGTCAGCCCCTTAGCGGGGGGGATTCTAGCACAGATACGCAGTATTTT. Translation gives CAISQPLSGGDSSTDTQYF.

V and J are TRBV5-1 and TRBJ2-2; tentative D call: TRBD1 (6 bases). The germline V gene has CDR1 SGHRS and CDR2 YFSETQ. This CDR3 spans 16 amino acids. V lost 4 bases and J 2 bases, leaving 15 bases between the germline ends. The CDR3 loop reads CASSHNRAQNTGELFF. The CDR3 nucleotides are TGCGCCAGCAGCCACAACAGGGCTCAAAACACCGGGGAGCTGTTTTTT. The entire variable domain, with the rest obtained from reference TRBV5-1 and TRBJ2-2, is as follows: KAGVTQTPRYLIKTRGQQVTLSCSPISGHRSVSWYQQTPGQGLQFLFEYFSETQRNKGNFPGRFSGRQFSNSRSEMNVSTLELGDSALYLCASSHNRAQNTGELFFGEGSRLTVL.